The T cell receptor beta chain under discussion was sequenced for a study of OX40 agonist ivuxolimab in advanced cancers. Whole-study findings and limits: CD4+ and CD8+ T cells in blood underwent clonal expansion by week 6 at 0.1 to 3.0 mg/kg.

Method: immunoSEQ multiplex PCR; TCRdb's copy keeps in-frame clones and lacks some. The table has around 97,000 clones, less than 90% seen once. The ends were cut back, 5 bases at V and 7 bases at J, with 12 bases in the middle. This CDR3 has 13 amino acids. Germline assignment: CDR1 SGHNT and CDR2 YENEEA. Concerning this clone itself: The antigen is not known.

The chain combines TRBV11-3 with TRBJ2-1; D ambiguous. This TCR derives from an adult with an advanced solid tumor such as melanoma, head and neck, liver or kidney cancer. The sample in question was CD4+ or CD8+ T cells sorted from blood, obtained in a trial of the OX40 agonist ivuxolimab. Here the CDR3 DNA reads TGTGCCAGCAGCCCCGAGGCTAGAAATGAGCAGTTCTTC. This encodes CASSPEARNEQFF.